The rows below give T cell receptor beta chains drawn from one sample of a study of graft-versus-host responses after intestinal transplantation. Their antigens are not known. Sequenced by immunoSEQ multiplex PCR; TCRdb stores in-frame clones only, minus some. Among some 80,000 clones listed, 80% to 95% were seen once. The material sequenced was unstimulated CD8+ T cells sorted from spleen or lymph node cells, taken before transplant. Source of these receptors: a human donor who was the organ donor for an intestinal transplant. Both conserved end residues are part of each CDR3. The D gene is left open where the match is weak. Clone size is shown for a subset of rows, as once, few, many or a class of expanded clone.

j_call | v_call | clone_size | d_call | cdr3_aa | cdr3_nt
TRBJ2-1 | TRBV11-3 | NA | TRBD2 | CASSFRLAGYNEQFF | TGTGCCAGCAGCTTTCGGCTAGCGGGTTACAATGAGCAGTTCTTC
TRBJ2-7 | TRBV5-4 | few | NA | CASSPDSARPGEQYF | TGTGCCAGCAGCCCGGACAGTGCTAGACCGGGTGAGCAGTACTTC
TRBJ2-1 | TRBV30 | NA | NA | CAWSLGRMGEQFF | TGTGCCTGGAGTCTCGGGAGAATGGGTGAGCAGTTCTTC
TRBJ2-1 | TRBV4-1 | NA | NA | CASSQVDGGKNEQFF | TGCGCCAGCAGCCAAGTTGATGGGGGGAAGAATGAGCAGTTCTTC
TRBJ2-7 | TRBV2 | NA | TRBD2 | CASSEGGAGGYEQYF | TGTGCCAGCAGTGAAGGAGGAGCGGGGGGGTACGAGCAGTACTTC
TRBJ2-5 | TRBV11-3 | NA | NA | CASSPVRSGQETQYF | TGTGCCAGCAGCCCGGTCCGAAGTGGGCAAGAGACCCAGTACTTC
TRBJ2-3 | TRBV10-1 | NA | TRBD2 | CASSGPTSSGPDTQYF | TGCGCCAGCAGTGGCCCGACTAGCTCCGGACCAGATACGCAGTATTTT
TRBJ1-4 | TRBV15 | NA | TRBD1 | CATSSRPTGEDEKLFF | TGTGCCACCAGCAGCCGCCCGACAGGGGAAGATGAAAAACTGTTTTTT
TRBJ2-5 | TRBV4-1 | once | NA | CASSPGGSVGQETQYF | TGCGCCAGCAGCCCCGGAGGAAGCGTGGGACAAGAGACCCAGTACTTC
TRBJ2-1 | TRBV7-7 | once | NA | CASSLTQGGYNEQFF | TGTGCCAGCAGCTTAACGCAGGGGGGCTACAATGAGCAGTTCTTC
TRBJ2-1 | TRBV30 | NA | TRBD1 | CAWKAGTGFYNEQFF | TGTGCCTGGAAAGCCGGGACAGGATTTTACAATGAGCAGTTCTTC
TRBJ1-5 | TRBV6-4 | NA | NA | CASSAGDVQPQHF | TGTGCCAGCAGTGCCGGGGATGTACAGCCCCAGCATTTT
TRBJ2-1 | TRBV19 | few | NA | CASRQDSYNEQFF | TGTGCCAGTAGACAGGACTCCTACAATGAGCAGTTCTTC